This entry describes one T cell receptor beta chain. The junction departs from the called germline gene at one end, perhaps through a read error. Clones were sequenced by immunoSEQ multiplex PCR, and TCRdb holds only the in-frame ones, with some missing. The sample carries some 90,000 clones, 80% to 90% recorded once. The data stem from a study of blood T cell repertoires in COVID-19. Across the study: PBMCs, B-cell-depleted T cells, or T cells provided the cDNA or gDNA that made up the material.

From germline, CDR1 is SSHAT and CDR2 FNYEAQ (reference sequence). CDR3 length equals 13 residues. Input material: peripheral blood. This chain links TRBV7-7 with TRBJ2-2; 7 bases fit TRBD1. This TCR came from a man aged 45-65 years with COVID-19, enrolled during active disease. The CDR3 spells CASSLDRAGELFF. The CDR3 bases are TGTGCTAGCAGCTTAGACAGGGCAGGGGAGCTGTTTTTT.